This is a list of T cell receptor beta chains from one sample in a study of blood T cell repertoires in COVID-19. Sequencing was performed with immunoSEQ multiplex PCR; in TCRdb, only in-frame clones are kept and a portion is missing. This table holds about 170,000 clones, approximately 80% found once. Sequencing was performed on peripheral blood. These receptors all come from a woman aged 60 to 75 with acute or convalescent COVID-19. The conserved cysteine and the conserved F or W are not part of the CDR3 here.

CDR3 length	V gene	J gene	CDR3 protein
13	TRBV24-1	TRBJ2-1	ATSDRDRTYNEQF
13	TRBV5-1	TRBJ2-7	ASSLVLQTSYEQY
12	TRBV28	TRBJ1-5	ASRWTGGEQPQH
17	TRBV6-2/TRBV6-3	TRBJ1-5	ASSYPLGGRGSYGGPQH
12	TRBV5-1	TRBJ2-2	ASSLLQGAGELF
13	TRBV6-2/TRBV6-3	TRBJ2-7	ASSRRDTGAYEQY
14	TRBV2	TRBJ1-5	ASSPRPGQGNQPQH
13	TRBV18	TRBJ1-2	ASSPPVPVNYGYT
13	TRBV5-1	TRBJ1-2	ASSPDTFGSYGYT
13	TRBV27	TRBJ1-2	ASSSRGQGVLGYT
14	TRBV6-1	TRBJ2-7	ASSVTGGVSSYEQY
11	TRBV19	TRBJ1-2	ASTVGGYYGYT
11	TRBV6-1	TRBJ1-3	ASQTVSGNTIY
14	TRBV30	TRBJ2-3	AWSPAGTGRGDTQY